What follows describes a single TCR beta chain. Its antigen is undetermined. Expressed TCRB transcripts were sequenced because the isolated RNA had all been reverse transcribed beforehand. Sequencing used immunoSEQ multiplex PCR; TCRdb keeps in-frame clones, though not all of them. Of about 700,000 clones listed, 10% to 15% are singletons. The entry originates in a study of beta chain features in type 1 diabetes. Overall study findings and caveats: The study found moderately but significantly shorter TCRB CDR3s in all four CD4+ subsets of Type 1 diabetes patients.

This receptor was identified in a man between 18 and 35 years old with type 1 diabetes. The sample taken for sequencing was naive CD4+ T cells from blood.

The CDR3 spells CASLGGSVTDNEQFF. The CDR3 bases are TGTGCCAGCCTAGGGGGTTCGGTTACAGACAATGAGCAGTTCTTC. This chain uses TRBV28 with TRBJ2-1; TRBD1 might be the D (6 bases). V lost 8 bases, J lost 5 bases, and 19 bases lay in between. The CDR3 is made up of 15 amino acids. Germline V gene lookup returns CDR1 MDHEN and CDR2 SYDVKM. Using reference TRBV28 and TRBJ2-1 for the parts outside the CDR3, the full variable domain is DVKVTQSSRYLVKRTGEKVFLECVQDMDHENMFWYRQDPGLGLRLIYFSYDVKMKEKGDIPEGYSVSREKKERFSLILESASTNQTSMYLCASLGGSVTDNEQFFGPGTRLTVL.